One and the same sample provided the 12 T cell receptor beta chains below, sequenced in a study of blood T cells in healthy people across ages. The use of a sample-barcoded 5' primer and a J-beta primer mix characterized a second PCR of roughly 7 to 12 cycles. TCRdb independently ran MiXCR on the 5' RACE reads; one entry per CDR3 protein. The top ten clones hold roughly 2% of a sample with 2 million or so distinct CDR3 sequences, around 48% of them seen once. Sequencing input: blood. Source of these receptors: a woman aged 40 to 55 in good health.

The chain links TRBV19 to TRBJ1-2; weak D call: TRBD1 (5 bases). Germline loops: CDR1 LNHDA, CDR2 SQIVND (reference sequence). This CDR3 has 14 amino acids. The V gene lost 3 bases and the J gene lost 4 bases, with 12 bases spanning the gap. Here the CDR3 reads CASSMRGRAYGYTF. The CDR3 DNA follows: TGTGCCAGTAGTATGCGAGGCAGGGCCTATGGCTACACCTTC.

V is TRBV7-2 and J is TRBJ2-7, with TRBD2 as a possible D gene (6 bases). The CDR3 length is 15 residues. V was clipped by 7 bases and J by 7 bases, with 23 bases between them. Per germline, CDR1 SGHTA and CDR2 FQGNSA. The DNA for the CDR3 is TGTGCCAGCACCATCAGGCCCGGGGGTGCGGGTGAGCAGTACTTC. The encoded protein is CASTIRPGGAGEQYF.

This clonotype has only a few counts. This chain links TRBV6-5 with TRBJ2-4, with D perhaps given as TRBD1 or TRBD2 (5 bases each). Germline V lookup: CDR1 MNHEY, CDR2 SVGAGI. V was shortened by 6 bases and J by 7 bases, with 19 bases between the two germline ends. The CDR3 length is 15 residues. The CDR3 DNA is TGTGCCAGCAGACGAGGGGTGGATCTGGGGAACATTCAGTACTTC. Translating it yields CASRRGVDLGNIQYF.

The rearrangement links TRBV27 to TRBJ2-3; D might be TRBD1 (5 bases). The CDR3 is 15 amino acids. V was clipped by 0 bases and J by 2 bases, with 9 bases between them. From germline, CDR1 is MNHEY and CDR2 SMNVEV (reference sequence). The CDR3 is CASSLSRQPTDTQYF. For the CDR3, the DNA is TGTGCCAGCAGTTTATCTAGACAGCCCACAGATACGCAGTATTTT.

This chain links TRBV27 with TRBJ2-7; D is unclear. Looked up from germline, CDR1 is MNHEY and CDR2 is SMNVEV (reference sequence). This CDR3 is built from 16 residues. V lost 5 bases and J lost 0, with 17 bases in between. CDR3 loop: CASSPSFGQFSYEQYF. In DNA form, the CDR3 reads TGTGCCAGCAGTCCCTCTTTCGGCCAGTTCTCCTACGAGCAGTACTTC.

This clonotype was counted only a few times. The chain carries TRBV24-1 and TRBJ2-3; D might be TRBD1 (5 bases). With 3 bases removed from V and 0 bases from J, the gap between germline ends came to 9 bases. The CDR3 is 15 residues long. The germline V gene encodes CDR1 KGHDR and CDR2 SFDVKD. CDR3 protein: CATSDQRQSTDTQYF. The CDR3 region has the DNA TGTGCCACCAGTGATCAGCGACAGAGCACAGATACGCAGTATTTT.

V is TRBV7-9 and J is TRBJ2-7; a possible D gene is TRBD1 (5 bases). Germline lookup yields CDR1 SEHNR and CDR2 FQNEAQ (reference sequence). This CDR3 has 15 residues. V lost 5 bases and J lost 2, with 16 bases in between. CDR3 coding DNA: TGTGCCAGCAGCCCAACTACGGACAAACCCTACGAGCAGTACTTC. This encodes CASSPTTDKPYEQYF.

This rearrangement joins TRBV11-2 to TRBJ2-1; 9 nucleotides align to TRBD2. Trimming removed 3 bases from V and 12 bases from J; junction bases left unmatched: 9. Germline lookup yields CDR1 SGHAT and CDR2 FQNNGV. The CDR3 extends over 14 amino acids. The CDR3 DNA sequence: TGTGCCAGCAGCTTTAGCGGGGGCGTCATTTGGCAGTTCTTC. Amino acids: CASSFSGGVIWQFF.

The chain recombines TRBV15 with TRBJ2-4; D is undetermined. The DNA matches TRBJ2-5 better at its end, which makes the J call doubtful. The germline V gene encodes CDR1 LNHNV and CDR2 YYDKDF (reference sequence). The CDR3 length is 15 residues. For the CDR3, the DNA is TGTGCCACCAGCAGAGATGGCACCGTACAAGAGACCCAGTACTTC. Protein sequence: CATSRDGTVQETQYF.

This clonotype came up many times. The rearrangement uses TRBV7-2 and TRBJ1-2; D unresolved. With 5 bases removed from V and 3 bases from J, the gap between germline ends came to 10 bases. The CDR3 consists of 13 residues. The V gene's germline CDR1 is SGHTA and CDR2 FQGNSA. DNA of the CDR3: TGTGCCAGCAGCCCTGACACCTACTATGGCTACACCTTC. Its protein is CASSPDTYYGYTF. Based on the CDR3 plus reference TRBV7-2 and TRBJ1-2, the full variable domain is GAGVSQSPSNKVTEKGKDVELRCDPISGHTALYWYRQSLGQGLEFLIYFQGNSAPDKSGLPSDRFSAERTGGSVSTLTIQRTQQEDSAVYLCASSPDTYYGYTFGSGTRLTVV.

This clonotype was detected a few times. J is TRBJ2-5 and V is TRBV2; D gene unclear. The germline V and J ends were trimmed by 1 base and 4 bases, with 7 bases remaining between them. This CDR3 region has 13 residues. CDR1 SNHLY and CDR2 FYNNEI come from the germline V gene. CDR3 nucleotide sequence: TGTGCCAGCAGTGAAGTGATAGGAGAGACCCAGTACTTC. It specifies CASSEVIGETQYF.

This clonotype showed up just a few times. The chain couples TRBV4-3 to TRBJ2-7; no clear D. CDR3 length equals 15 residues. Deletions cut 1 base from V and 0 bases from J, with 10 bases between. The germline gives CDR1 LGHNA, CDR2 YSLEER. CDR3 DNA: TGCGCCAGCAGCCAAGGTCCAGCTGACTCCTACGAGCAGTACTTC. Translating it yields CASSQGPADSYEQYF.